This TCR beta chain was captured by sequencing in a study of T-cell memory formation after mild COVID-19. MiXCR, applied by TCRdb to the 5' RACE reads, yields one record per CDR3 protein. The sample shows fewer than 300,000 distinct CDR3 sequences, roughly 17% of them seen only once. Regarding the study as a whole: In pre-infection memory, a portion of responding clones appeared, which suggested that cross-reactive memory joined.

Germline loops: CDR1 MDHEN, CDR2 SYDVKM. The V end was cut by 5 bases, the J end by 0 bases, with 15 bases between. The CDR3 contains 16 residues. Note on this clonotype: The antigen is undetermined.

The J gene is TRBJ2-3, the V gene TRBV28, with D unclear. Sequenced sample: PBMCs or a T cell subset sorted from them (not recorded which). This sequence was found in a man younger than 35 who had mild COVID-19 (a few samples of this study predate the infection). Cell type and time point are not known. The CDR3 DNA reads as TGTGCCAGCAGTCCTTTTGAGTGGCCTAGCACAGATACGCAGTATTTT. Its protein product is CASSPFEWPSTDTQYF.